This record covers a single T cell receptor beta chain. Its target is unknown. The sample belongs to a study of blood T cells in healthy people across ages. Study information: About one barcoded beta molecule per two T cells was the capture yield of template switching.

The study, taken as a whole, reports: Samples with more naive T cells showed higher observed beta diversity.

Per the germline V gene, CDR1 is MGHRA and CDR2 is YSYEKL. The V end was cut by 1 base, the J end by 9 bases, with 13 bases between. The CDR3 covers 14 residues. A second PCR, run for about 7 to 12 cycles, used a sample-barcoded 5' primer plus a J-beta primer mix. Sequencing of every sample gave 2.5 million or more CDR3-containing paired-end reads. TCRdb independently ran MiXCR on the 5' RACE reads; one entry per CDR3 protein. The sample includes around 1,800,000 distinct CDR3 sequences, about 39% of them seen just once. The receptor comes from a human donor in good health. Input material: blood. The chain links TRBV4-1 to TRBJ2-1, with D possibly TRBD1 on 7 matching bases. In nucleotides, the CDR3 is TGCGCCAGCAGCCAAGTGGAGGGGGCCGGTGAGCAGTTCTTC. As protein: CASSQVEGAGEQFF.